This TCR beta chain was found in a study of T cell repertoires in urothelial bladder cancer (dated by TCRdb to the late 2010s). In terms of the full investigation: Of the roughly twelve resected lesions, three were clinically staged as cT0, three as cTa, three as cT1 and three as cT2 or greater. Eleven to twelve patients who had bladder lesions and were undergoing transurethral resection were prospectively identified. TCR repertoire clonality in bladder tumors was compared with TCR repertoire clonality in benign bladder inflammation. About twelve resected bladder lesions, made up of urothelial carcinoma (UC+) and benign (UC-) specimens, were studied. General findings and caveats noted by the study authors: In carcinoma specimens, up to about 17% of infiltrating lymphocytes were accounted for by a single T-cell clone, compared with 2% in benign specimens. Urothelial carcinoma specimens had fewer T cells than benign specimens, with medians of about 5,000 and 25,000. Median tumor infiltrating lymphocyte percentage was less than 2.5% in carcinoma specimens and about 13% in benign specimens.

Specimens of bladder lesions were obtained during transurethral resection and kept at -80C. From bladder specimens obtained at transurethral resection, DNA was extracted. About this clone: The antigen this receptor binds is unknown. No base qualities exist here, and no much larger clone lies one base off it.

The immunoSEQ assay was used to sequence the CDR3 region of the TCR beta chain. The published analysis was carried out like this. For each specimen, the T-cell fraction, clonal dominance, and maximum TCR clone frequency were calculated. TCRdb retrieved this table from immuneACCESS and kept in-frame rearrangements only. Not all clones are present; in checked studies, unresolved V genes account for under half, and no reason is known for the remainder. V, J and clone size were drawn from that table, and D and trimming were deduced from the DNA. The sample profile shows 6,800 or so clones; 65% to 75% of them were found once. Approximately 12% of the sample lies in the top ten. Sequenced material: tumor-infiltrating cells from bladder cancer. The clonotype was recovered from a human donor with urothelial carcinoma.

This receptor carries the CDR3 CASSQGWTDTDTQYF. The sequenced DNA: TGCGCCAGCAGCCAAGGGTGGACTGACACAGATACGCAGTATTTT. The rearranged segments are TRBV4-1 and TRBJ2-3, with TRBD2 perhaps the D gene, on 5 matching bases. Inclusive of the bounding cysteine and phenylalanine, the CDR3 is 15 residues long. Solely the CDR3 DNA is kept, with 45 bases framed from the first base. The germline V gene gives CDR1 as MGHRA and CDR2 as YSYEKL. V was cut back by 1 base and J by 2 bases, leaving a gap of 10 bases between them.